This TCR beta chain was profiled in a study of shared clonotypes between healthy human individuals. About the research overall: Two women and three men aged 18 to 49 served as donors.

Germline values: CDR1 SQVTM, CDR2 ANQGSEA. V lost 4 bases, J lost 2 bases, and 5 bases lay in between. This CDR3 has 11 residues. Sequencing was performed with immunoSEQ multiplex PCR; in TCRdb, only in-frame clones are kept and a portion is missing. The top ten clones hold around 0.61% of a sample with around 1.1 million clones, approximately 78% of them seen once. This clone turned up a few times. The chain uses TRBV29-1 and TRBJ1-2, with D hard to call. This clonotype was sampled from a young man in good health. Some clones in this sample may be carry-over from other donors' samples. Sequencing input: memory CD4+ T cells from PBMCs. Sample subset: CD45RA-negative fraction. The CDR3 sequence: CSVAENYGYTF. In DNA form, the CDR3 reads TGCAGCGTTGCGGAGAACTATGGCTACACCTTC.